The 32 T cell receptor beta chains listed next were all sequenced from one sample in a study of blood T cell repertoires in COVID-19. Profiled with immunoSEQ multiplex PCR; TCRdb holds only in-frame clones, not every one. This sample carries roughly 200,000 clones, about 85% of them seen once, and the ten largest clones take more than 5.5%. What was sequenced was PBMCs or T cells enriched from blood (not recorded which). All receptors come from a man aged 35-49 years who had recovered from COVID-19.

CDR3 DNA: TGTGCCAGCAGCCCCGGACAGGGCCGCTCTGGAAACACCATATATTTT. Protein: CASSPGQGRSGNTIYF. The chain links TRBV5-4 to TRBJ1-3, with 8 bases lining up with TRBD1. The CDR3 covers 16 residues. Germline lookup yields CDR1 SGHNT and CDR2 YYREEE (reference sequence). Trimming took 4 bases from V and 0 from J; bases not matched to a gene: 6.

CDR3 region: CATSRGTGNQPQHF. Written as DNA, the CDR3 is TGTGCCACCAGCAGAGGGACGGGAAATCAGCCCCAGCATTTT. The chain couples TRBV15 to TRBJ1-5; D unclear. Germline V gene lookup returns CDR1 LNHNV and CDR2 YYDKDF (reference sequence). The CDR3 is 14 amino acids. Trimming shortened V by 1 base and J by 4 bases, and 8 bases separated the two germline ends.

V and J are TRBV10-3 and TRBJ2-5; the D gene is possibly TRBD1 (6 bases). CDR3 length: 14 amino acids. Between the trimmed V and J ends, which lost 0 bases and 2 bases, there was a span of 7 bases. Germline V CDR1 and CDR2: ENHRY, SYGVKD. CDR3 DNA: TGTGCCATCAGTGAGTCCGGACAGCAAGAGACCCAGTACTTC. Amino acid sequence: CAISESGQQETQYF.

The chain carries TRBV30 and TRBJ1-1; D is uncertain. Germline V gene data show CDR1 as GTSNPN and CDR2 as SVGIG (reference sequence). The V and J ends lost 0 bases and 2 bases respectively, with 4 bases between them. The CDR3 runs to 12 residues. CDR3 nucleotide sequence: TGTGCCTGGAGTGTACTAAACACTGAAGCTTTCTTT. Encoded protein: CAWSVLNTEAFF.

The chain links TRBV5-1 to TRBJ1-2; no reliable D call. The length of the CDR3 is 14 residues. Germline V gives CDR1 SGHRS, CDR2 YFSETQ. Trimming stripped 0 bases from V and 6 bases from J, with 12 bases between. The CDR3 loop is CASSLGKGDNGYTF. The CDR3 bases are TGCGCCAGCAGCTTGGGGAAGGGAGACAATGGCTACACCTTC.

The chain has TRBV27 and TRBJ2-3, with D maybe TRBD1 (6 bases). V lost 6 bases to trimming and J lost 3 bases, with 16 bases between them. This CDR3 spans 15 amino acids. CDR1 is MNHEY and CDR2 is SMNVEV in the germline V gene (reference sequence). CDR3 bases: TGTGCCAGCAGCACAGGGATCTCCCCGACAGATACGCAGTATTTT. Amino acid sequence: CASSTGISPTDTQYF.

Here the CDR3 reads CATSAGQGNEKLFF. Written as DNA, the CDR3 is TGTGCCACCAGCGCCGGACAGGGTAATGAAAAACTGTTTTTT. The chain employs TRBV15 and TRBJ1-4; 8 nucleotides line up with TRBD1. The junction had 3 bases not matched to a gene; V was cut back by 5 bases and J by 4 bases. The CDR3 length is 14 residues. Germline V lookup: CDR1 LNHNV, CDR2 YYDKDF (reference sequence).

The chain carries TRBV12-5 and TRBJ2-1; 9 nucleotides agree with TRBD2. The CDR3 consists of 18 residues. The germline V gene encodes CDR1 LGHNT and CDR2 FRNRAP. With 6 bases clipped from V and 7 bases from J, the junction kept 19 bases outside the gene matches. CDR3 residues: CASGGEESGRMVGNEQFF. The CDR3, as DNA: TGTGCTAGTGGGGGTGAAGAAAGCGGGAGGATGGTTGGAAATGAGCAGTTCTTC.

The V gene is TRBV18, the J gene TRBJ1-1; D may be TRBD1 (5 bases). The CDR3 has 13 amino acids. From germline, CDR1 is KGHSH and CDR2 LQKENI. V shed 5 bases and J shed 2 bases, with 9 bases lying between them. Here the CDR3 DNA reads TGTGCCAGCTCAGGGGACTTAAACACTGAAGCTTTCTTT. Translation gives CASSGDLNTEAFF.

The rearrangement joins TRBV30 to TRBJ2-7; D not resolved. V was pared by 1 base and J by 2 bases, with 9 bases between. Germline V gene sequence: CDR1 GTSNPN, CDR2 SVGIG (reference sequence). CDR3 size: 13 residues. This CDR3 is CAWSDTETYEQYF. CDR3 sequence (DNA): TGTGCCTGGAGTGACACAGAGACCTACGAGCAGTACTTC.

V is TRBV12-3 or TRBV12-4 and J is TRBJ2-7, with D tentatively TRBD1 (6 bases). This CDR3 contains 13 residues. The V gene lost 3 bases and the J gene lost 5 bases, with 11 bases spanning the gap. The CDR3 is CASSFSGADEQYF. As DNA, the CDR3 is TGTGCCAGCAGTTTTTCAGGGGCGGACGAGCAGTACTTC.

The CDR3 sequence is CASSHTVSNQPQHF. The DNA of the CDR3 is TGTGCCAGCAGCCACACAGTAAGCAATCAGCCCCAGCATTTT. V gene TRBV5-6 combines with J gene TRBJ1-5, with D uncertain. The V gene's germline CDR1 is SGHDT and CDR2 YYEEEE. Trimming stripped 4 bases from V and 1 base from J, with 9 bases between. The CDR3 loop spans 14 amino acids.

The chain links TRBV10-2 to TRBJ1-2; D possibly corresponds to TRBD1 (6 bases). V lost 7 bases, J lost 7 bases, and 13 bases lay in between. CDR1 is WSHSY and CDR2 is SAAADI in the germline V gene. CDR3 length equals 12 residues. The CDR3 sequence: CASTNRVPGYTF. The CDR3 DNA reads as TGCGCCAGCACTAACAGGGTCCCTGGCTACACCTTC.

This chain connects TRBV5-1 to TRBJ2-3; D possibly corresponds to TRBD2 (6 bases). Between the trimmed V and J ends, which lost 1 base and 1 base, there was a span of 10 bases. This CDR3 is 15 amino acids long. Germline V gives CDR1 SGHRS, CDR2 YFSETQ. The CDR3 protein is CASSLTGEGTDTQYF. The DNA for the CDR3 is TGCGCCAGCAGCTTGACGGGAGAGGGCACAGATACGCAGTATTTT.

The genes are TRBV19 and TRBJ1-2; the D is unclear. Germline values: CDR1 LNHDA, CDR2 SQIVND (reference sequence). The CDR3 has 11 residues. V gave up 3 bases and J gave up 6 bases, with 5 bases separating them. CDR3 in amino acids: CASSILNGYTF. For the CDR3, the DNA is TGTGCCAGTAGTATCCTAAATGGCTACACCTTC.

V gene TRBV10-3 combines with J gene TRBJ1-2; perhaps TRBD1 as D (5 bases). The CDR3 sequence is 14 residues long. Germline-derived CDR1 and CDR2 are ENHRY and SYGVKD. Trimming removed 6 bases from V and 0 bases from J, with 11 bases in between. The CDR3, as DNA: TGTGCCATCAGGTATACAGGATCTAACTATGGCTACACCTTC. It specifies CAIRYTGSNYGYTF.

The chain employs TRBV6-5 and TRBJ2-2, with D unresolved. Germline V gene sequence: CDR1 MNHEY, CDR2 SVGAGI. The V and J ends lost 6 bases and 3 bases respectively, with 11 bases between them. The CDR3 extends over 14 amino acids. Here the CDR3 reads CASRRQWDTGELFF. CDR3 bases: TGTGCCAGCAGGAGGCAATGGGACACCGGGGAGCTGTTTTTT.

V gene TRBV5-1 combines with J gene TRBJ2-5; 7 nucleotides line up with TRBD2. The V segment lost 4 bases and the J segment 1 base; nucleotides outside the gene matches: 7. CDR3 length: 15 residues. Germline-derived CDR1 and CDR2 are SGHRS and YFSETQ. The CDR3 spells CASSSQLAAQETQYF. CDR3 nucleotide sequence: TGCGCCAGCAGCAGCCAGCTAGCGGCCCAAGAGACCCAGTACTTC.

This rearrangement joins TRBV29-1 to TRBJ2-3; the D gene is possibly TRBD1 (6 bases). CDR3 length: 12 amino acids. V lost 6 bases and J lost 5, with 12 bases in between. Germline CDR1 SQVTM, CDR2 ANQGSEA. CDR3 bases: TGCAGCGTCCAGGGGACGGGAGATACGCAGTATTTT. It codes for CSVQGTGDTQYF.

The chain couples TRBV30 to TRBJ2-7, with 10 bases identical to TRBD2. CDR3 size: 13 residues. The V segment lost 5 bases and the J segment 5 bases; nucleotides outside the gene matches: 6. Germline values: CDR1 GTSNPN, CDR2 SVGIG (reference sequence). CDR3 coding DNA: TGTGCCTGGTCAGCGGGAGGGCCTAACGAGCAGTACTTC. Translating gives CAWSAGGPNEQYF.

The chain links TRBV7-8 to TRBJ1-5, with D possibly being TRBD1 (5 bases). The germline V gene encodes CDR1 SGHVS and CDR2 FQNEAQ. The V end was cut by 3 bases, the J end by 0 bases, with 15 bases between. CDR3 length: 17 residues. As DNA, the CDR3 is TGTGCCAGCAGCTTGGGGCAGTTAGGATTTAGCAATCAGCCCCAGCATTTT. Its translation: CASSLGQLGFSNQPQHF.

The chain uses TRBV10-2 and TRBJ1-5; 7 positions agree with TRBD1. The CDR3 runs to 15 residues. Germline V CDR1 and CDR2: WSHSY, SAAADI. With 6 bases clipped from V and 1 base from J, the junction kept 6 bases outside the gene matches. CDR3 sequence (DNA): TGCGCCAGCAGAGGACCAGGGGGGAGCAATCAGCCCCAGCATTTT. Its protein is CASRGPGGSNQPQHF.

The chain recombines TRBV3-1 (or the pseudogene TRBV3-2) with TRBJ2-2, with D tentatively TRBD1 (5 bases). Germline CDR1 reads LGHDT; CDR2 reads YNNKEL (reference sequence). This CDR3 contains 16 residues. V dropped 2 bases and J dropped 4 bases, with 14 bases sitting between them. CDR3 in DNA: TGTGCCAGCAGCCAACCCCGACAGTTCGGCACCGGGGAGCTGTTTTTT. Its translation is CASSQPRQFGTGELFF.

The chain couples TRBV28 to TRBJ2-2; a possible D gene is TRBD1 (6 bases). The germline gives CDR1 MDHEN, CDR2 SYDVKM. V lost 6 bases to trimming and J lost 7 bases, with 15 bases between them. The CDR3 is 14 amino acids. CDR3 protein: CASRQGWNVGELFF. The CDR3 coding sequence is TGTGCCAGCAGACAGGGTTGGAATGTCGGGGAGCTGTTTTTT.

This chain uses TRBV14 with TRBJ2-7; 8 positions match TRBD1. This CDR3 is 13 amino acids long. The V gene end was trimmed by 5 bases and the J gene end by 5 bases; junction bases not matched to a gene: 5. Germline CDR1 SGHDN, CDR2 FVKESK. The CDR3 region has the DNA TGTGCCAGCAGCTACAGGGGGGCTAACGAGCAGTACTTC. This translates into CASSYRGANEQYF.

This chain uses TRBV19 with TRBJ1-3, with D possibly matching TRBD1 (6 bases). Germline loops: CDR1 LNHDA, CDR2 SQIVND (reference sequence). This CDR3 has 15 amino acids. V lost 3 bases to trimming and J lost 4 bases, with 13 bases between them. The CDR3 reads CASSIRGSAGNTIYF. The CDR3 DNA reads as TGTGCCAGTAGTATCAGGGGTTCAGCCGGAAACACCATATATTTT.

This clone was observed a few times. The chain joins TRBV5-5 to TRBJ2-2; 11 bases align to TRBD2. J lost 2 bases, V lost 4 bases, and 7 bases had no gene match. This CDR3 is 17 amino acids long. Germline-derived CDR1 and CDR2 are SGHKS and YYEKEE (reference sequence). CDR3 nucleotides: TGTGCCAGCAGCAACCCGGGACTAGCGGTTAACACCGGGGAGCTGTTTTTT. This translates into CASSNPGLAVNTGELFF.

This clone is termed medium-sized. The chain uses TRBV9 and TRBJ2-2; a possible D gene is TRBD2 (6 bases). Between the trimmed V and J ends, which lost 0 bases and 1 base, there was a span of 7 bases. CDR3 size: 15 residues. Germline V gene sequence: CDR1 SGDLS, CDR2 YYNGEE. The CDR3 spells CASSVGSGNTGELFF. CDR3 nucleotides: TGTGCCAGCAGCGTAGGTAGCGGGAACACCGGGGAGCTGTTTTTT. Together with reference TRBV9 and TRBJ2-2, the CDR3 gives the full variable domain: DSGVTQTPKHLITATGQRVTLRCSPRSGDLSVYWYQQSLDQGLQFLIQYYNGEERAKGNILERFSAQQFPDLHSELNLSSLELGDSALYFCASSVGSGNTGELFFGEGSRLTVL.

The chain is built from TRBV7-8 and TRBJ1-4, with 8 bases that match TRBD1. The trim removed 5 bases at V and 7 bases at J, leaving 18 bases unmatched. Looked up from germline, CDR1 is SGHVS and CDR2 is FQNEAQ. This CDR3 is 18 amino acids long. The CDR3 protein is CASSPVVDRGGISEKLFF. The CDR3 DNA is TGTGCCAGCAGCCCCGTAGTCGACAGGGGAGGTATTAGTGAAAAACTGTTTTTT.

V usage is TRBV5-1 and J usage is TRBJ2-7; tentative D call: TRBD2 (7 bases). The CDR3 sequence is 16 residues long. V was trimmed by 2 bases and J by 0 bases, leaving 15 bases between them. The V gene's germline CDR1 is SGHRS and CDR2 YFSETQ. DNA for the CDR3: TGCGCCAGCAGCTTCACGAGGGGGGGAAGCTCCTACGAGCAGTACTTC. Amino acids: CASSFTRGGSSYEQYF.

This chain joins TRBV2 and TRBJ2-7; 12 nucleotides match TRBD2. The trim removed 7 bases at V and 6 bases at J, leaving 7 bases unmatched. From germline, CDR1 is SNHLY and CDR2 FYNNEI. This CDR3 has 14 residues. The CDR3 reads CASTSGGALVEQYF. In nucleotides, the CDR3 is TGTGCCAGCACTAGCGGGGGGGCCTTAGTCGAGCAGTACTTC.

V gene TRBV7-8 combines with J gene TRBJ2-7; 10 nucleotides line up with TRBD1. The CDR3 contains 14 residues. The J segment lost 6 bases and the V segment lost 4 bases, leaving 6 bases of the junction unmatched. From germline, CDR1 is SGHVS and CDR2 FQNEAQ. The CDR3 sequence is CASSSPGTGAEQYF. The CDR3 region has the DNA TGTGCCAGCAGCTCTCCTGGGACAGGGGCCGAGCAGTACTTC.